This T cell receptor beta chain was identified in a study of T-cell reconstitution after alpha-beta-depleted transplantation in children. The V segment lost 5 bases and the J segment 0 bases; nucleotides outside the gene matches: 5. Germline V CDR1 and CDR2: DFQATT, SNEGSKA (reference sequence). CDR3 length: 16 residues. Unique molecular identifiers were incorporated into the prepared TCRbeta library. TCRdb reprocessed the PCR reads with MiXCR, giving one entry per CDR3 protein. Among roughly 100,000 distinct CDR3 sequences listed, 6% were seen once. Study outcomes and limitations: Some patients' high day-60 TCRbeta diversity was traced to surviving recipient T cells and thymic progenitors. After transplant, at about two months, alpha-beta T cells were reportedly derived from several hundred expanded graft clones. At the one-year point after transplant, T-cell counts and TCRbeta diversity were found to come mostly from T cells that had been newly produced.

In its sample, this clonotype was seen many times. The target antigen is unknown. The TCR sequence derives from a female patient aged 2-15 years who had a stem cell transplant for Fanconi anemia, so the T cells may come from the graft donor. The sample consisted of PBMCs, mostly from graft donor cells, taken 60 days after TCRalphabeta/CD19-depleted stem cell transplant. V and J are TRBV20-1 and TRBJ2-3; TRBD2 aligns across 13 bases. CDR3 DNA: TGCAGTGCTTCCGGACTAGCGGGGGCTAGCACAGATACGCAGTATTTT. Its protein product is CSASGLAGASTDTQYF.